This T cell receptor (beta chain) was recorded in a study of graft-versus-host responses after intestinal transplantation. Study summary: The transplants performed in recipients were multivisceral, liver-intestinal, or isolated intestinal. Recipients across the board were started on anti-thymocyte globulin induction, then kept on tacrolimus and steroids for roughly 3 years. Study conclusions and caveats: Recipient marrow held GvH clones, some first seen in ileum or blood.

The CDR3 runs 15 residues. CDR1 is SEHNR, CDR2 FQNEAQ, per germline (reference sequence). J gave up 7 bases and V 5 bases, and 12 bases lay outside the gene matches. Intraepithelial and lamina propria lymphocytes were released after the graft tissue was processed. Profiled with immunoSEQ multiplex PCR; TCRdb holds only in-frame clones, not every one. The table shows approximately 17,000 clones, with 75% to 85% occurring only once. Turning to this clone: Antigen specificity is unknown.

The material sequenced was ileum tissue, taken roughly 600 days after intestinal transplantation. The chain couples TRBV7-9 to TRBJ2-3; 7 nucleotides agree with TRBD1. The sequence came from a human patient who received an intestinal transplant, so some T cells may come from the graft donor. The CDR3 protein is CASSPQGLASNTQYF. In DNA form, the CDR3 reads TGTGCCAGCAGCCCACAGGGGTTAGCTTCAAATACGCAGTATTTT. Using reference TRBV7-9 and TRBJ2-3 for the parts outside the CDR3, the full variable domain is DTGVSQNPRHKITKRGQNVTFRCDPISEHNRLYWYRQTLGQGPEFLTYFQNEAQLEKSRLLSDRFSAERPKGSFSTLEIQRTEQGDSAMYLCASSPQGLASNTQYFGPGTRLTVL.